The present T cell receptor (beta chain) was sequenced within a study of human T cells and chemical hapten exposure. TCRdb re-called the 5' RACE reads with MiXCR, one entry per CDR3 protein. The table lists 110,000 or so distinct CDR3 sequences, 15% to 20% of them singletons, with about 3% in the top ten. Total RNA was extracted from unfractionated whole blood. This CDR3 region has 12 residues. Trimming cost V 4 bases and J 6 bases, with 10 bases left between them. Germline loops: CDR1 MDHEN, CDR2 SYDVKM. This chain links TRBV28 with TRBJ2-7; D not certain. The clonotype comes from a human donor in good health. The CDR3 coding sequence is TGTGCCAGCAGTTCCCCGCCCGCCGAGCAGTACTTC. The encoded protein is CASSSPPAEQYF.